One sample yielded the 28 T cell receptor beta chains listed below, sequenced in a study of T-cell memory formation after mild COVID-19. One entry per CDR3 protein results from TCRdb running MiXCR on the 5' RACE reads. The sample contains 190,000 or so distinct CDR3 sequences, around 21% of which appear only once. The sequenced sample consisted of PBMCs or a T cell subset sorted from them (not recorded which). Receptors were obtained from an adult woman who had mild COVID-19 (a few samples of this study predate the infection). Cell type and time point are not known.

This clonotype was picked up a small number of times. The genes are TRBV6-5 and TRBJ1-4; D perhaps matches TRBD1 (5 bases). Trimming removed 0 bases at V and 7 bases at J, with 12 bases between. CDR1 MNHEY and CDR2 SVGAGI come from the germline V gene. The length of the CDR3 is 15 residues. The CDR3 loop reads CASSYSEGRGEKLFF. CDR3 sequence (DNA): TGTGCCAGCAGTTACTCAGAGGGAAGGGGTGAAAAACTGTTTTTT.

The chain recombines TRBV2 with TRBJ2-7; 7 bases match TRBD1. V shed 8 bases and J 1 base; nucleotides not matched to a gene: 2. The CDR3 is made up of 12 amino acids. Looked up from germline, CDR1 is SNHLY and CDR2 is FYNNEI. CDR3 sequence reads: CASVQGSYEQYF. The CDR3 coding sequence is TGTGCCAGCGTACAGGGGTCCTACGAGCAGTACTTC.

The chain uses TRBV20-1 and TRBJ2-5; the match to TRBD2 covers 10 bases. CDR1 is DFQATT, CDR2 SNEGSKA, per germline (reference sequence). The length of the CDR3 is 15 residues. V trimming: 6 bases; J trimming: 2 bases; junction bases outside the gene matches: 9. Here the CDR3 reads CSAHGLAVAQETQYF. CDR3 bases: TGCAGTGCCCATGGACTAGCGGTAGCGCAAGAGACCCAGTACTTC.

The V call is TRBV7-6, the J call TRBJ2-3, with 8 bases fitting TRBD2. This CDR3 contains 16 residues. Per the germline V gene, CDR1 is SGHVS and CDR2 is FNYEAQ. J was trimmed by 1 base and V by 5 bases; bases with no gene match: 8. CDR3 nucleotide sequence: TGTGCCAGCAGCCATTCGGGGGGGTGGGGCACAGATACGCAGTATTTT. It specifies CASSHSGGWGTDTQYF.

The V gene is TRBV20-1, the J gene TRBJ2-1, with D uncertain. Trimming pared 6 bases from V and 1 base from J, leaving 19 bases between. The CDR3 consists of 16 residues. Germline assignment: CDR1 DFQATT and CDR2 SNEGSKA (reference sequence). In DNA form, the CDR3 reads TGCAGTGCATCAGAAATGGTTAGGAGATCCTACAATGAGCAGTTCTTC. Protein product: CSASEMVRRSYNEQFF.

This clonotype was seen a handful of times. The rearrangement links TRBV9 to TRBJ2-3; 9 bases align to TRBD1. Trimming took 2 bases from V and 3 from J; bases not matched to a gene: 7. The CDR3 is made up of 16 amino acids. From germline, CDR1 is SGDLS and CDR2 YYNGEE. CDR3 protein: CASSVGDRGYTDTQYF. The CDR3, as DNA: TGTGCCAGCAGCGTGGGAGACAGGGGGTATACAGATACGCAGTATTTT. Filled out from reference TRBV9 and TRBJ2-3, the complete variable domain reads DSGVTQTPKHLITATGQRVTLRCSPRSGDLSVYWYQQSLDQGLQFLIQYYNGEERAKGNILERFSAQQFPDLHSELNLSSLELGDSALYFCASSVGDRGYTDTQYFGPGTRLTVL.

The chain joins TRBV4-3 to TRBJ2-1, with a weak D call TRBD2 (6 bases). Trimming pared 1 base from V and 3 bases from J, leaving 10 bases between. This CDR3 region has 15 residues. The germline V gene has CDR1 LGHNA and CDR2 YSLEER. Written as DNA, the CDR3 is TGCGCCAGCAGCCAAGGCGGGACCAACTACAATGAGCAGTTCTTC. Its protein is CASSQGGTNYNEQFF.

This clonotype was detected a few times. In DNA form, the CDR3 reads TGTGCCAGCAGCCATAGCGGTAGCTCCTACAATGAGCAGTTCTTC. Its protein is CASSHSGSSYNEQFF. V gene TRBV7-9 combines with J gene TRBJ2-1, with TRBD2 as a possible D gene (6 bases). This CDR3 is 15 amino acids long. The V and J ends lost 5 bases and 0 bases respectively, with 11 bases between them. The germline V gene has CDR1 SEHNR and CDR2 FQNEAQ (reference sequence).

There are a few counts of this clonotype. The chain recombines TRBV28 with TRBJ2-3; 9 bases map to TRBD2. Trimming at V came to 7 bases and at J to 4 bases, leaving 6 bases not matched to a gene. The CDR3 totals 14 residues. The germline CDR1 and CDR2 sequences are MDHEN and SYDVKM. The CDR3 loop is CASTLVAGADTQYF. CDR3 DNA: TGTGCCAGCACCCTCGTAGCGGGAGCAGATACGCAGTATTTT.

This clonotype has more than one count but fewer than ten. This chain joins TRBV5-1 and TRBJ2-1; no clear D gene. This CDR3 is built from 16 residues. With 1 base removed from V and 0 bases from J, the gap between germline ends came to 11 bases. Germline values: CDR1 SGHRS, CDR2 YFSETQ. CDR3 protein: CASSLTATSSYNEQFF. Written as DNA, the CDR3 is TGCGCCAGCAGCTTGACTGCTACGAGCTCCTACAATGAGCAGTTCTTC.

The J gene is TRBJ1-3, the V gene TRBV7-9; D is undetermined. CDR3 length: 22 residues. Germline V gene data show CDR1 as SEHNR and CDR2 as FQNEAQ (reference sequence). Trimming shortened V by 2 bases and J by 2 bases, and 31 bases separated the two germline ends. CDR3 region: CASSLISLRSSSYIMAGNTIYF. The CDR3 nucleotides read TGTGCCAGCAGCTTAATTTCTCTACGGTCGTCCTCTTATATAATGGCTGGAAACACCATATATTTT.

The rearrangement joins TRBV18 to TRBJ1-5, with 7 positions matching TRBD1. The CDR3 consists of 16 residues. CDR1 and CDR2 from the germline V gene are KGHSH and LQKENI. The J segment lost 3 bases and the V segment lost 5 bases, leaving 10 bases of the junction unmatched. CDR3 in amino acids: CASSTGAGDINQPQHF. DNA for the CDR3: TGTGCCAGCTCAACAGGGGCGGGGGACATCAATCAGCCCCAGCATTTT.

The genes are TRBV5-4 and TRBJ1-2; the D gene is possibly TRBD1 (6 bases). The germline CDR1 and CDR2 sequences are SGHNT and YYREEE (reference sequence). Trimming took off 1 base at V and 5 bases at J, with 9 bases between the two ends. The CDR3 extends over 13 amino acids. CDR3 in amino acids: CASSLLGGYGYTF. In DNA, the CDR3 is TGTGCCAGCAGCTTGTTAGGGGGATATGGCTACACCTTC.

This clonotype was found a few times. V usage is TRBV4-2 and J usage is TRBJ2-7, with D tentatively TRBD2 (6 bases). Trimming stripped 0 bases from V and 2 bases from J, with 8 bases between. Germline loops: CDR1 LGHNA, CDR2 YNFKEQ. The CDR3 is made up of 14 amino acids. The CDR3 spells CASSQDPGAYEQYF. The CDR3 DNA is TGTGCCAGCAGCCAAGATCCGGGGGCCTACGAGCAGTACTTC.

The chain links TRBV9 to TRBJ2-3; D may correspond to TRBD1 or TRBD2 (5 bases each). This CDR3 comprises 15 residues. Trimming left V 2 bases short and J 0 bases short, with 10 bases between. CDR1 is SGDLS, CDR2 YYNGEE, per germline. The CDR3 loop is CASSVGTRSTDTQYF. In DNA, the CDR3 is TGTGCCAGCAGCGTTGGGACCCGGAGCACAGATACGCAGTATTTT. The full variable domain, with the rest looked up from reference TRBV9 and TRBJ2-3, is DSGVTQTPKHLITATGQRVTLRCSPRSGDLSVYWYQQSLDQGLQFLIQYYNGEERAKGNILERFSAQQFPDLHSELNLSSLELGDSALYFCASSVGTRSTDTQYFGPGTRLTVL.

This clonotype has a handful of counts. The gene calls are TRBV7-9 and TRBJ1-1; D uncertain. CDR1 is SEHNR, CDR2 FQNEAQ, per germline (reference sequence). The V end was cut by 5 bases, the J end by 0 bases, with 13 bases between. The CDR3 loop spans 15 amino acids. The CDR3 DNA reads as TGTGCCAGCAGCGCGGCCTTCGGCGTGAACACTGAAGCTTTCTTT. Protein sequence: CASSAAFGVNTEAFF.

The table lists this clonotype with a few counts. CDR3 nucleotides: TGCAGCGCCGCGGCCGGGGGGCCCTACGAGCAGTACTTC. The encoded protein is CSAAAGGPYEQYF. V is TRBV29-1 and J is TRBJ2-7; weak D call: TRBD2 (7 bases). CDR3 length: 13 residues. V shed 7 bases and J shed 2 bases, with 15 bases lying between them. Germline V CDR1 and CDR2: SQVTM, ANQGSEA.

J is TRBJ1-1 and V is TRBV7-8; 9 nucleotides match TRBD1. The CDR3 totals 16 residues. Trimming took 5 bases from V and 5 from J; bases not matched to a gene: 12. Germline V gene sequence: CDR1 SGHVS, CDR2 FQNEAQ. In nucleotides, the CDR3 is TGTGCCAGCAGCCATACCGCTGGGACAGGGCGAACTGAAGCTTTCTTT. Amino acids: CASSHTAGTGRTEAFF. Supplemented by reference TRBV7-8 and TRBJ1-1, the full variable domain reads GAGVSQSPRYKVAKRGQDVALRCDPISGHVSLFWYQQALGQGPEFLTYFQNEAQLDKSGLPSDRFFAERPEGSVSTLKIQRTQQEDSAVYLCASSHTAGTGRTEAFFGQGTRLTVV.

The gene calls are TRBV30 and TRBJ1-1; D ambiguous. V lost 4 bases and J lost 4, with 7 bases in between. Per the germline V gene, CDR1 is GTSNPN and CDR2 is SVGIG (reference sequence). The CDR3 loop spans 11 amino acids. The CDR3 loop reads CAWIQFTEAFF. In nucleotides, the CDR3 is TGTGCCTGGATCCAGTTCACTGAAGCTTTCTTT.

This clonotype was found a few times. V gene TRBV19 combines with J gene TRBJ1-1, with a weak D call TRBD1 (5 bases). Germline CDR1 reads LNHDA; CDR2 reads SQIVND (reference sequence). The CDR3 is 15 amino acids. Deletions cut 5 bases from V and 6 bases from J, with 19 bases between. The chain's CDR3 is CASSPAQGVYAEAFF. CDR3 sequence (DNA): TGTGCCAGTAGTCCCGCTCAGGGTGTCTATGCTGAAGCTTTCTTT. Filled out from reference TRBV19 and TRBJ1-1, the complete variable domain reads DGGITQSPKYLFRKEGQNVTLSCEQNLNHDAMYWYRQDPGQGLRLIYYSQIVNDFQKGDIAEGYSVSREKKESFPLTVTSAQKNPTAFYLCASSPAQGVYAEAFFGQGTRLTVV.

In its sample, this clonotype was seen a few times. The gene calls are TRBV4-1 and TRBJ1-1, with unresolved D. The CDR3 covers 17 residues. Trimming left V 4 bases short and J 1 base short, with 19 bases between. Germline V gene lookup returns CDR1 MGHRA and CDR2 YSYEKL. DNA for the CDR3: TGCGCCAGCAGCCCGTTCTGGGATATCACCCAGAACACTGAAGCTTTCTTT. It yields the protein CASSPFWDITQNTEAFF.

This clonotype occurred many times. The chain couples TRBV12-3 or TRBV12-4 to TRBJ2-2; no reliable D call. Trimming shortened V by 1 base and J by 5 bases, and 5 bases separated the two germline ends. The CDR3 extends over 13 amino acids. CDR3 protein: CASSLGSTGELFF. CDR3 nucleotides: TGTGCCAGCAGTTTAGGTAGTACCGGGGAGCTGTTTTTT.

The genes are TRBV19 and TRBJ2-1; D is ambiguous. The CDR3 is 13 amino acids. V was trimmed by 3 bases and J by 0 bases, leaving 3 bases between them. Germline V gene sequence: CDR1 LNHDA, CDR2 SQIVND (reference sequence). The CDR3 is CASSISSYNEQFF. The CDR3 nucleotides are TGTGCCAGTAGTATTAGCTCCTACAATGAGCAGTTCTTC.

The chain uses TRBV5-1 and TRBJ2-7; 7 nucleotides agree with TRBD1. The CDR3 covers 14 residues. V lost 3 bases, J lost 6 bases, and 9 bases stayed unmatched. CDR1 SGHRS and CDR2 YFSETQ come from the germline V gene. The CDR3 here is CASSSVGTGVEQYF. CDR3 sequence (DNA): TGCGCCAGCAGCTCCGTCGGTACAGGGGTCGAGCAGTACTTC.

CDR3 in amino acids: CASTYDGGRDSKLYEQYF. DNA of the CDR3: TGTGCCAGCACCTACGATGGCGGGAGGGACTCAAAACTCTACGAGCAGTACTTC. This chain connects TRBV6-2 or TRBV6-3 to TRBJ2-7, with TRBD2 identical over 9 bases. V shed 7 bases and J 3 bases; nucleotides not matched to a gene: 19. This CDR3 has 18 residues. Germline CDR1 is MNHEY and CDR2 is SVGEGT.

The chain is built from TRBV12-3 or TRBV12-4 and TRBJ2-7, with D unclear. This CDR3 is built from 14 residues. Between the trimmed V and J ends, which lost 2 bases and 0 bases, there was a span of 8 bases. CDR3 in amino acids: CASSLSGNSYEQYF. CDR3 DNA sequence: TGTGCCAGCAGTTTATCAGGAAACTCCTACGAGCAGTACTTC.

The chain links TRBV6-5 to TRBJ1-2; possible D gene TRBD1, 6 bases. The CDR3 covers 14 residues. Between the trimmed V and J ends, which lost 5 bases and 2 bases, there was a span of 12 bases. From germline, CDR1 is MNHEY and CDR2 SVGAGI. The CDR3 here is CASSKTGANYGYTF. CDR3 nucleotide sequence: TGTGCCAGCAGTAAGACAGGCGCGAACTATGGCTACACCTTC.

A few counts support this clonotype. The rearrangement joins TRBV5-1 to TRBJ2-5, with 12 bases aligning to TRBD2. The germline V gene has CDR1 SGHRS and CDR2 YFSETQ. With V trimmed by 4 bases and J by 11 bases, 3 bases remained unmatched. The CDR3 has 12 residues. The CDR3 nucleotides read TGCGCCAGCAGCGGACTAGCGGGGTTACAGTACTTC. This gives the protein CASSGLAGLQYF.